This T cell receptor beta chain comes out of a study of blood T cells in healthy people across ages. Investigators took 8 to 10 milliliters of peripheral blood from every donor. There were at least 5.5 micrograms of total RNA extracted from every sample. Using a J-beta primer mix together with a sample-barcoded 5' primer, a second PCR was run for about 6 to 11 cycles. A template-switch adaptor that had 12 random nucleotides put a tag on each cDNA molecule. TCRdb reprocessed the 5' RACE reads via MiXCR and lists one record per CDR3 protein. The data hold around 940,000 distinct CDR3 sequences, with roughly half observed a single time. General study findings and limits: The unsorted PBMCs prevented any conclusive comparison of naive versus antigen-experienced cells.

V shed 3 bases and J 1 base; nucleotides not matched to a gene: 6. The V gene's germline CDR1 is MGHRA and CDR2 YSYEKL. This CDR3 contains 16 residues. Regarding this clonotype: The target antigen is unknown.

The sequenced sample was blood. The genes are TRBV4-1 and TRBJ2-7; TRBD2 matches 10 bases. The receptor was isolated from a woman aged 60 to 75 in good health. CDR3 amino acids: CASSQVGLAVSYEQYF. CDR3 nucleotides: TGCGCCAGCAGCCAGGTTGGACTAGCGGTATCCTACGAGCAGTACTTC.